What follows is one TCR beta chain and its context. Other DNA variants within this sample encode the same CDR3. Sequencing used immunoSEQ multiplex PCR; TCRdb keeps in-frame clones, though not all of them. The sample includes approximately 840,000 clones, around 96% of them seen just once. Naive CD8 cells lacked CD45RO and underwent positive selection for CCR7, leaving out terminally differentiated effector memory CD45RA+ cells. Recent acute infections and vaccinations were absent in the healthy HIV-negative adult donors. This entry is derived from a study of shared clonotypes between healthy human individuals. Trimming cost V 2 bases and J 4 bases; bases outside gene matches: 2. CDR1 is MNHEY and CDR2 is SVGAGI in the germline V gene. CDR3 size: 14 residues.

The V gene is TRBV6-5, the J gene TRBJ2-1, with 7 positions matching TRBD2. The sample was naive CD8+ T cells sorted from blood. The source is a man aged 25 to 40 in good health. The CDR3 reads CASSYGGSYNEQFF. The CDR3 DNA is TGTGCCAGCAGTTACGGCGGGAGTTACAATGAGCAGTTCTTC.